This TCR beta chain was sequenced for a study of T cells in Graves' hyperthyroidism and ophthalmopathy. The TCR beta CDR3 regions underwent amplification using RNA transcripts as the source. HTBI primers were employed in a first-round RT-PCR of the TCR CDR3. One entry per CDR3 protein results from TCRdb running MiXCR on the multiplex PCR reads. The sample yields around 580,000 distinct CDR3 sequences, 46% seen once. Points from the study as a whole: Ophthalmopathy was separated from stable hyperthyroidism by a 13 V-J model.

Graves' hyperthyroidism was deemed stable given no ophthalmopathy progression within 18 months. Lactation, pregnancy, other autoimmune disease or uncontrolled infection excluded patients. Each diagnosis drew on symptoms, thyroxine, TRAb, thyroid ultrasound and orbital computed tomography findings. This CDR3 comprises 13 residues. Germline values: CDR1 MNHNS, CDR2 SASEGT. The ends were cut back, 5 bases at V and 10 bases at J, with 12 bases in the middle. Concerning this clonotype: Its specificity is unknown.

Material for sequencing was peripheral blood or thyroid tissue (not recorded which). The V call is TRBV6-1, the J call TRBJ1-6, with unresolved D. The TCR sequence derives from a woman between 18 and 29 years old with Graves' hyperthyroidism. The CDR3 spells CASSYSTSSPLHF. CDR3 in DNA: TGTGCCAGCAGTTACTCGACGAGCTCACCCCTCCACTTT.